A single sample is the source of the 18 T cell receptor beta chains below, sequenced in a study of cytomegalovirus exposure and HLA in healthy donors (dated by TCRdb to the late 2010s). The library was built by means of the immunoSEQ multiplex PCR assay. TCRdb holds this immuneACCESS table with in-frame rearrangements only. Some clones are missing; in checked studies, unresolved V genes explain under half, and the rest has no known cause. The sample profile shows about 160,000 clones; about nine tenths of them were found once. Just over 4% of the sample is held by the ten biggest clonotypes. The sample was PBMCs. The origin of the receptors is a man younger than 35 in good health and CMV-seropositive.

The chain combines TRBV28 with TRBJ2-1; D uncertain. Trimming took off 4 bases at V and 2 bases at J, with 15 bases between the two ends. This CDR3 contains 16 residues. Germline CDR1 MDHEN, CDR2 SYDVKM. The CDR3 loop reads CASSSLRRLAYNEQFF. The CDR3 region has the DNA TGTGCCAGCAGTTCTCTTAGGCGGCTTGCCTACAATGAGCAGTTCTTC.

The gene calls are TRBV6-6 and TRBJ2-5; D ambiguous. V was cut by 5 bases and J by 7 bases, with 11 bases left in between. The CDR3 sequence is 12 residues long. The germline CDR1 and CDR2 sequences are MNHNY and SVGAGI (reference sequence). In DNA, the CDR3 is TGTGCCAGCAGTCAACCTCCCGGGACCCAGTACTTC. It is translated as CASSQPPGTQYF.

The chain couples TRBV13 to TRBJ1-1; maybe TRBD1 (5 bases). The CDR3 is 11 amino acids. V was cut by 5 bases and J by 7 bases, with 8 bases left in between. CDR1 PRHDT and CDR2 FYEKMQ come from the germline V gene (reference sequence). The DNA for the CDR3 is TGTGCCAGCAGCGGGGCAGGTGAAGCTTTCTTT. Translated: CASSGAGEAFF.

The chain employs TRBV4-1 and TRBJ2-5; D possibly corresponds to TRBD1 (7 bases). V lost 2 bases to trimming and J lost 5 bases, with 15 bases between them. This CDR3 has 15 amino acids. CDR1 and CDR2 (germline): MGHRA, YSYEKL. The CDR3 is CASSQQTGRWETQYF. CDR3 DNA sequence: TGCGCCAGCAGCCAACAGACAGGGAGGTGGGAGACCCAGTACTTC.

V usage is TRBV2 and J usage is TRBJ2-7, with D unclear. Per germline, CDR1 SNHLY and CDR2 FYNNEI. V shed 7 bases and J shed 1 base, with 17 bases lying between them. This CDR3 comprises 15 residues. This CDR3 reads CASKLTDGGSYEQYF. CDR3 bases: TGTGCCAGCAAACTTACCGACGGCGGTTCCTACGAGCAGTACTTC.

The chain has TRBV15 and TRBJ1-3; maybe TRBD1 (5 bases). V lost 0 bases, J lost 4 bases, and 10 bases lay in between. This CDR3 is 15 amino acids long. CDR1 LNHNV and CDR2 YYDKDF come from the germline V gene (reference sequence). CDR3 coding DNA: TGTGCCACCAGCAGAGATAAGGGGTCGGGAAACACCATATATTTT. It is translated as CATSRDKGSGNTIYF.

This sequence joins TRBV28 and TRBJ2-7; 8 positions agree with TRBD1. Germline CDR1 and CDR2: MDHEN and SYDVKM. The CDR3 extends over 14 amino acids. The junction had 11 bases not matched to a gene; V was cut back by 8 bases and J by 5 bases. The CDR3 region has the DNA TGTGCCAGCGTGAATGCAGGGGGCAGCGACGAGCAGTACTTC. Amino acid sequence: CASVNAGGSDEQYF.

This rearrangement joins TRBV11-2 to TRBJ2-6; D possibly corresponds to TRBD1 (6 bases). Trimming took 9 bases from V and 4 from J, leaving 13 bases between them. The CDR3 covers 14 residues. Germline-derived CDR1 and CDR2 are SGHAT and FQNNGV. The CDR3 loop is CASRPGVGANVLTF. CDR3 sequence (DNA): TGTGCCAGTAGGCCAGGGGTCGGGGCCAACGTCCTGACTTTC.

This chain links TRBV7-8 with TRBJ2-7, with 11 positions matching TRBD1. CDR1 is SGHVS, CDR2 FQNEAQ, per germline. The V and J ends lost 5 bases and 2 bases, in that order; junction bases with no gene match: 2. The length of the CDR3 is 14 residues. CDR3 in DNA: TGTGCCAGCAGCCTGGGACAGGGGGCCTACGAGCAGTACTTC. Translating gives CASSLGQGAYEQYF.

The chain employs TRBV6-1 and TRBJ1-1; D unclear. The CDR3 contains 10 residues. Germline lookup yields CDR1 MNHNS and CDR2 SASEGT. Trimming took 8 bases from V and 6 from J, leaving 7 bases between them. The CDR3 DNA reads as TGTGCCAGCTCCTACTCTGAAGCTTTCTTT. This translates into CASSYSEAFF.

The gene calls are TRBV25-1 and TRBJ2-2; TRBD1 aligns across 10 bases. V gave up 7 bases and J gave up 5 bases; unmatched junction bases: 4. The CDR3 consists of 14 residues. Per the germline V gene, CDR1 is MGHDK and CDR2 is SYGVNS. CDR3 amino acids: CASTDRGPTGELFF. The DNA of the CDR3 is TGTGCCAGCACAGACAGGGGGCCAACCGGGGAGCTGTTTTTT.

The J gene is TRBJ2-3, the V gene TRBV9; 8 positions match TRBD2. The CDR3 length is 16 residues. The V gene's germline CDR1 is SGDLS and CDR2 YYNGEE. With V trimmed by 4 bases and J by 2 bases, 9 bases remained unmatched. DNA for the CDR3: TGTGCCAGCAGCCCACAAGCGGGAGTGTCCACAGATACGCAGTATTTT. Its protein is CASSPQAGVSTDTQYF.

The J gene is TRBJ1-1, the V gene TRBV11-2; 9 nucleotides agree with TRBD1. J gave up 1 base and V 7 bases, and 10 bases lay outside the gene matches. Germline-derived CDR1 and CDR2 are SGHAT and FQNNGV. This CDR3 contains 16 residues. CDR3 nucleotide sequence: TGTGCCAGCACCAGGGACAGGGTAAAGGGGAACACTGAAGCTTTCTTT. Translated: CASTRDRVKGNTEAFF.

The J gene is TRBJ1-5, the V gene TRBV12-5, with D perhaps matching TRBD1 (6 bases). Trimming stripped 6 bases from V and 4 bases from J, with 16 bases between. CDR1 and CDR2 (germline): LGHNT, FRNRAP. The CDR3 is 15 residues long. Written as DNA, the CDR3 is TGTGCTAGTGGCGAGGGGGGGGGACGGAATCAGCCCCAGCATTTT. This encodes CASGEGGGRNQPQHF.

The rearrangement joins TRBV10-3 to TRBJ2-7, with a weak D call TRBD2 (6 bases). The germline V gene has CDR1 ENHRY and CDR2 SYGVKD. This CDR3 has 12 residues. The V end was cut by 5 bases, the J end by 4 bases, with 9 bases between. CDR3 sequence (DNA): TGTGCCATCAGTTTAAGCGGGTACGAGCAGTACTTC. Translated, it gives CAISLSGYEQYF.

This chain joins TRBV10-3 and TRBJ2-5, with TRBD2 matching over 14 bases. This CDR3 region has 17 residues. Germline V lookup: CDR1 ENHRY, CDR2 SYGVKD. V lost 0 bases and J lost 7; bases outside the gene matches: 7. In nucleotides, the CDR3 is TGTGCCATCAGTGAGTCGGTGGGACTAGCGGGAGTGGGGACCCAGTACTTC. As protein: CAISESVGLAGVGTQYF.

The rearrangement uses TRBV6-5 and TRBJ1-1; maybe TRBD1 (6 bases). The V and J ends lost 3 bases and 4 bases respectively, with 9 bases between them. Per germline, CDR1 MNHEY and CDR2 SVGAGI. CDR3 length: 13 amino acids. The CDR3 bases are TGTGCCAGCAGTTATTTGGGGGCCACTGAAGCTTTCTTT. Translation: CASSYLGATEAFF.

This clone was recorded a few times. This sequence joins TRBV19 and TRBJ2-1; 8 positions match TRBD2. In germline, CDR1 is LNHDA, CDR2 SQIVND (reference sequence). This CDR3 has 13 amino acids. The V segment lost 7 bases and the J segment 3 bases; nucleotides outside the gene matches: 2. The CDR3 nucleotides are TGTGCCAGTACCAGCGGGAGCTACAATGAGCAGTTCTTC. Translation: CASTSGSYNEQFF.